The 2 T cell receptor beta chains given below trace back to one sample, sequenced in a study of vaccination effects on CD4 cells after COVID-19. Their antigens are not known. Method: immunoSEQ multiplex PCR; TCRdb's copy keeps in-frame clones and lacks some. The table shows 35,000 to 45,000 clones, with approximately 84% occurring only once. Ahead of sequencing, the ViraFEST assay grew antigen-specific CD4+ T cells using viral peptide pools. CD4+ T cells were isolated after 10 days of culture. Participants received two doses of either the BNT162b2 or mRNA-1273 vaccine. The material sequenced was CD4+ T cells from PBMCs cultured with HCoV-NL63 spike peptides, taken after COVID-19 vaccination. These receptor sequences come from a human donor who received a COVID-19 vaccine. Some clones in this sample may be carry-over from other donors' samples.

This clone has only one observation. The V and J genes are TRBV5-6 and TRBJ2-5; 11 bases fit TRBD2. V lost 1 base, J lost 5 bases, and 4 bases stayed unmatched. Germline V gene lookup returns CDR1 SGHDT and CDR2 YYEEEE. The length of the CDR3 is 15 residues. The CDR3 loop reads CASSLTSGSGETQYF. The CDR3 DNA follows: TGTGCCAGCAGCTTGACTAGCGGGAGCGGGGAGACCCAGTACTTC.

The CDR3 is CASKEQGRYGYTF. Here the CDR3 DNA reads TGCGCCAGCAAAGAACAGGGGCGCTATGGCTACACCTTC. The rearrangement uses TRBV10-2 and TRBJ1-2; 7 bases agree with TRBD1. The CDR3 covers 13 residues. Germline V lookup: CDR1 WSHSY, CDR2 SAAADI. J lost 4 bases, V lost 7 bases, and 6 bases had no gene match.